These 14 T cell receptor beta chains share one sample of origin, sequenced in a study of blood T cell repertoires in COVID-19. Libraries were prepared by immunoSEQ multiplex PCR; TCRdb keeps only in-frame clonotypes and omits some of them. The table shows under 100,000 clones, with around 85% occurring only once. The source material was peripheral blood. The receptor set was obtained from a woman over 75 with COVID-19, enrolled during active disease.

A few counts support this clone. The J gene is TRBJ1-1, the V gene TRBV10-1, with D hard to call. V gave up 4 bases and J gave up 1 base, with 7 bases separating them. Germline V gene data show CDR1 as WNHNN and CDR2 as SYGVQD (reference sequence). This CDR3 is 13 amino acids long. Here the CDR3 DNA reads TGCGCCAGCAGTGCCTCAGGGAACACTGAAGCTTTCTTT. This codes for CASSASGNTEAFF.

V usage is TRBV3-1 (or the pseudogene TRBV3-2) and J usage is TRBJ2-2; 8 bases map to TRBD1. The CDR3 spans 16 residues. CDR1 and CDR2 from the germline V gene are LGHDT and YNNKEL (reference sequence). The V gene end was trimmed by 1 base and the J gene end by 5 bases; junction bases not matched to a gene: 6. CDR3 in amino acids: CASSQGGTGLTGELFF. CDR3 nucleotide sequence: TGTGCCAGCAGCCAAGGGGGGACAGGATTAACCGGGGAGCTGTTTTTT.

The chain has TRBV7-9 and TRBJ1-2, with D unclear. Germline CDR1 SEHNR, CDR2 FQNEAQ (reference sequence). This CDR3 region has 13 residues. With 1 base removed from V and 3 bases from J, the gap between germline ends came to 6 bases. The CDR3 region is CASSLDSHYGYTF. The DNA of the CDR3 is TGTGCCAGCAGCTTAGACAGCCACTATGGCTACACCTTC. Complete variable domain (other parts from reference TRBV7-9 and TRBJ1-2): DTGVSQNPRHKITKRGQNVTFRCDPISEHNRLYWYRQTLGQGPEFLTYFQNEAQLEKSRLLSDRFSAERPKGSFSTLEIQRTEQGDSAMYLCASSLDSHYGYTFGSGTRLTVV.

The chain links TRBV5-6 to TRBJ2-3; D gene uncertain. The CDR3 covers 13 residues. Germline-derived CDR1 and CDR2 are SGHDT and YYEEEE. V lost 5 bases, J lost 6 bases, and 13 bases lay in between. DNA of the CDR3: TGTGCCAGCAGTCGACTCACCCCGGATACGCAGTATTTT. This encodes CASSRLTPDTQYF. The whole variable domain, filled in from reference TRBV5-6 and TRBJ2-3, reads DAGVTQSPTHLIKTRGQQVTLRCSPKSGHDTVSWYQQALGQGPQFIFQYYEEEERQRGNFPDRFSGHQFPNYSSELNVNALLLGDSALYLCASSRLTPDTQYFGPGTRLTVL.

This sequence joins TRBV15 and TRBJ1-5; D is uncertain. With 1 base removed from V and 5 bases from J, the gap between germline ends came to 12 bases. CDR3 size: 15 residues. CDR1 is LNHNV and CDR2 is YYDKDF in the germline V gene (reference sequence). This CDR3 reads CATSRARVAYQPQHF. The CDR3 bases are TGTGCCACCAGCAGAGCGAGAGTCGCCTATCAGCCCCAGCATTTT.

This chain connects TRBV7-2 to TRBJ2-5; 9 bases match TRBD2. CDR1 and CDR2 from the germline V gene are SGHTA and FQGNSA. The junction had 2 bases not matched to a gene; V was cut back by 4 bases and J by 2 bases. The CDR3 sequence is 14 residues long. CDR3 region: CASSYTSGQETQYF. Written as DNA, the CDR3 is TGTGCCAGCAGCTATACTAGCGGGCAAGAGACCCAGTACTTC.

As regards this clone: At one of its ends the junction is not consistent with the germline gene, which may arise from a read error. CDR3 bases: TGTGCCAGCAGTGAAGCGCTGGTAGGACAGGGGAACCCTGAAGCTTTCTTT. It is translated as CASSEALVGQGNPEAFF. The gene calls are TRBV2 and TRBJ1-1; 9 positions agree with TRBD1. Looked up from germline, CDR1 is SNHLY and CDR2 is FYNNEI. The CDR3 is 17 residues long.

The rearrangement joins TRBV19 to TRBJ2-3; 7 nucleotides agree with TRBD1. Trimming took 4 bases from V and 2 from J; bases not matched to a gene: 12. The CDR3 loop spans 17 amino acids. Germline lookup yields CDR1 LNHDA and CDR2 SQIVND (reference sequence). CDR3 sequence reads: CASSRGTATRSTDTQYF. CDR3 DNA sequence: TGTGCCAGTAGTAGGGGGACAGCGACGAGGTCCACAGATACGCAGTATTTT.

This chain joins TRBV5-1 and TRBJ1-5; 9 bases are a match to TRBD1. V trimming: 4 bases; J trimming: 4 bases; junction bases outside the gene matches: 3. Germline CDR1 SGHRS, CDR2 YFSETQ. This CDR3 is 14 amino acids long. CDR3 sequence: CASSTGTGNQPQHF. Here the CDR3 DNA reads TGCGCCAGCAGCACCGGGACAGGGAATCAGCCCCAGCATTTT.

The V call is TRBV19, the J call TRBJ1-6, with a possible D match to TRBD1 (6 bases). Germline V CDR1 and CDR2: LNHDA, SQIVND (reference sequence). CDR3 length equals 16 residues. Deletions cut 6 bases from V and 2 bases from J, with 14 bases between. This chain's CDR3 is CASSTSRQAYNSPLHF. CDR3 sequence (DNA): TGTGCCAGTAGCACTTCGCGACAGGCCTATAATTCACCCCTCCACTTT.

The DNA of the CDR3 is TGTGCCAGCAGTAAGAGGTCCGGGGAGCTGTTTTTT. Translated: CASSKRSGELFF. The V and J genes are TRBV6-5 and TRBJ2-2; D is uncertain. Germline-derived CDR1 and CDR2 are MNHEY and SVGAGI. The CDR3 runs 12 residues. The V end lost 5 bases, the J end lost 6 bases, and 7 bases lay between the germline ends.

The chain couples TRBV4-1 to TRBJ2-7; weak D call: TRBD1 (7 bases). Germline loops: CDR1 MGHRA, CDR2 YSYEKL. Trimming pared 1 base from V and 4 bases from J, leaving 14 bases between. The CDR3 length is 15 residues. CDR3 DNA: TGCGCCAGCAGCCAAGCATGGAGGGGGCAATACGAGCAGTACTTC. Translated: CASSQAWRGQYEQYF.

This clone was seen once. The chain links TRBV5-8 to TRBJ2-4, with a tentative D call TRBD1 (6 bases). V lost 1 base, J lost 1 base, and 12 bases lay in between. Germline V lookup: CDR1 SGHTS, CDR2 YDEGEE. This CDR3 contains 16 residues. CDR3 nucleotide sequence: TGTGCCAGCAGCTTGATGGGGGCCTTGGCCAAAAACATTCAGTACTTC. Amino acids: CASSLMGALAKNIQYF.

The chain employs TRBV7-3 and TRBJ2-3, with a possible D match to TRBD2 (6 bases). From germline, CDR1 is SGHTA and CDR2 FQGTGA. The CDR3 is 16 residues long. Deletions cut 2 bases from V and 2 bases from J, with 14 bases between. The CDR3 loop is CASSLDGRGDTDTQYF. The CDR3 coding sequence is TGTGCCAGCAGCTTAGACGGGCGCGGGGACACAGATACGCAGTATTTT. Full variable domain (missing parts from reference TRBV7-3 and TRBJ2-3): GAGVSQTPSNKVTEKGKYVELRCDPISGHTALYWYRQSLGQGPEFLIYFQGTGAADDSGLPNDRFFAVRPEGSVSTLKIQRTERGDSAVYLCASSLDGRGDTDTQYFGPGTRLTVL.